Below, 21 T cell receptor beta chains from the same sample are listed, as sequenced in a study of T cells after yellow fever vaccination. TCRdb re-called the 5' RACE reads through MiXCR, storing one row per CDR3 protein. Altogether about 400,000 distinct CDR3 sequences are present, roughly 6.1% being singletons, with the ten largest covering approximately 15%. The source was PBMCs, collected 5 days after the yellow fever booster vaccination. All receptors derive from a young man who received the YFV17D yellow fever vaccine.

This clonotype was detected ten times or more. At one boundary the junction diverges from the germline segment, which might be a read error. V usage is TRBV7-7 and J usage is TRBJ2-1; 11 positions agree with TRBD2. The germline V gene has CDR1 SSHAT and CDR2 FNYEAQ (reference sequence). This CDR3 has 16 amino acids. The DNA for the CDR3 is TGTGCTAGCAGCTTAGGCCTAGCGGGAGGTGCGGAAGAGCAGTTCTTC. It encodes CASSLGLAGGAEEQFF.

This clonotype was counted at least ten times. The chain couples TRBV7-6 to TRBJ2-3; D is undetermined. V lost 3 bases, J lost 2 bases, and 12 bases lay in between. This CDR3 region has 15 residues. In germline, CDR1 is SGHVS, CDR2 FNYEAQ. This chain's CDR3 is CASSFQPASTDTQYF. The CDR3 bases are TGTGCCAGCAGCTTTCAACCAGCCTCCACAGATACGCAGTATTTT.

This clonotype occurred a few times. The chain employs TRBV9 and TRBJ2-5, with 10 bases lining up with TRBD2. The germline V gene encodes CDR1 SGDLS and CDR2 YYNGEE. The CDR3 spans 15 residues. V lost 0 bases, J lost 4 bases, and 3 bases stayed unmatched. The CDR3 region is CASSVARLAGETQYF. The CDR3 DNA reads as TGTGCCAGCAGCGTAGCCCGACTAGCGGGAGAGACCCAGTACTTC.

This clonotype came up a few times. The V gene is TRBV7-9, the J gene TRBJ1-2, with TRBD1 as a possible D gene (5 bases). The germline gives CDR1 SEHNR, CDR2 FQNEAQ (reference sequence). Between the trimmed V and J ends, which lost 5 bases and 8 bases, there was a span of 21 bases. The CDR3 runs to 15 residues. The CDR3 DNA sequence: TGTGCCAGCAGCCCCACCGATCAGGGTTTTCTCGGCTACACCTTC. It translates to CASSPTDQGFLGYTF.

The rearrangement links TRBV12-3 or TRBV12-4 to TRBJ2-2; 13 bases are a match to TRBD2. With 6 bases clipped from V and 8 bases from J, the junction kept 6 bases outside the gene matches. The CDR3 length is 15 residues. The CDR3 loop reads CASRPGTSGTGELFF. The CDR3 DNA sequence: TGTGCCAGCAGGCCCGGGACTAGCGGGACTGGGGAGCTGTTTTTT.

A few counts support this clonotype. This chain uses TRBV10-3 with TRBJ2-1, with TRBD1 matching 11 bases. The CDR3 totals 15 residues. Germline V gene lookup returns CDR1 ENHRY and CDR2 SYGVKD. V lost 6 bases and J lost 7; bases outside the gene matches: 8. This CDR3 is CAIRTGQGAGNEQFF. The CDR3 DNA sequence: TGTGCCATCAGGACTGGACAGGGGGCTGGGAATGAGCAGTTCTTC.

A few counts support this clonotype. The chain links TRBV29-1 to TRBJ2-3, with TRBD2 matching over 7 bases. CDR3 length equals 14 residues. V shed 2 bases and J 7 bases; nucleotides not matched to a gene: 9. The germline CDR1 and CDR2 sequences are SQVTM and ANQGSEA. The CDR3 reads CSVEKAGLLHTQYF. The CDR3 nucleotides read TGCAGCGTTGAAAAAGCGGGACTGTTGCATACGCAGTATTTT.

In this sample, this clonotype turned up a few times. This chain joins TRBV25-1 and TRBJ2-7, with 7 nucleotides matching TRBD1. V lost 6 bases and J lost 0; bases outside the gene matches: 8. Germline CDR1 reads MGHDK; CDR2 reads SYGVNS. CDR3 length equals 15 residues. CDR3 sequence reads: CASRLSRGSSYEQYF. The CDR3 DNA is TGTGCCAGCAGACTCTCCAGGGGGAGCTCCTACGAGCAGTACTTC.

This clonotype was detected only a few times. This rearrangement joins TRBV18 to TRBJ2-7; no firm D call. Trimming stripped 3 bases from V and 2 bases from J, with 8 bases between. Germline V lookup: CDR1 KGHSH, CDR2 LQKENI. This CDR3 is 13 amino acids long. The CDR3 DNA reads TGTGCCAGCTCACCGTCGCCGACCTACGAGCAGTACTTC. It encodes CASSPSPTYEQYF. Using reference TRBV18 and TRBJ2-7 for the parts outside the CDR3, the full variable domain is NAGVMQNPRHLVRRRGQEARLRCSPMKGHSHVYWYRQLPEEGLKFMVYLQKENIIDESGMPKERFSAEFPKEGPSILRIQQVVRGDSAAYFCASSPSPTYEQYFGPGTRLTVT.

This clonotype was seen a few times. CDR3 bases: TGTGCCAGCAGTTTTTGGGCCGAGCAAGAGACCCAGTACTTC. Amino acids: CASSFWAEQETQYF. This chain uses TRBV12-3 or TRBV12-4 with TRBJ2-5, with unresolved D. Trimming pared 3 bases from V and 2 bases from J, leaving 10 bases between. CDR3 size: 14 residues.

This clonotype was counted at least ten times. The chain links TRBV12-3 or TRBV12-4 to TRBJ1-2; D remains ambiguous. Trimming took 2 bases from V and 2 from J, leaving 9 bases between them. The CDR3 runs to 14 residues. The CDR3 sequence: CASSLKTGNYGYTF. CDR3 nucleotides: TGTGCCAGCAGTTTAAAAACGGGGAACTATGGCTACACCTTC.

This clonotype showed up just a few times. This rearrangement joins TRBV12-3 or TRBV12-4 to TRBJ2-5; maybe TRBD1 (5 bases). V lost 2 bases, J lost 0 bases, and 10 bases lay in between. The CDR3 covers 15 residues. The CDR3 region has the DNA TGTGCCAGCAGTTTAACCTCAGGGTACCAAGAGACCCAGTACTTC. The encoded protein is CASSLTSGYQETQYF.

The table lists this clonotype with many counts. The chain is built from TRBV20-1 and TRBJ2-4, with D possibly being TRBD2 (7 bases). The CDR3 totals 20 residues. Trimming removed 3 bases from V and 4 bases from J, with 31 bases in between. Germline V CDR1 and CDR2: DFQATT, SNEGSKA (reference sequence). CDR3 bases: TGCAGTGCTAGTGGGCTGCGGGGTTTAACCGGGGAGGGGGTTAAAAACATTCAGTACTTC. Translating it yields CSASGLRGLTGEGVKNIQYF.

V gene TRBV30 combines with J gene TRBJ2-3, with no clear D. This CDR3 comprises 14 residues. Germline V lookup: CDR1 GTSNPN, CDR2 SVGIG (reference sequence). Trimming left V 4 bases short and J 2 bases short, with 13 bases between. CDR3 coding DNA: TGTGCCTGGATCTGGGGTGGGAACACAGATACGCAGTATTTT. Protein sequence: CAWIWGGNTDTQYF.

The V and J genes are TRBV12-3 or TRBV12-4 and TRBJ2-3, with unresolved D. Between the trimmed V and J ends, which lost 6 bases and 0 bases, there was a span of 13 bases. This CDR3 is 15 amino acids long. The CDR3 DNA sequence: TGTGCCAGCAGCCAGACCTGGAGTAGCACAGATACGCAGTATTTT. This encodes CASSQTWSSTDTQYF.

The CDR3 region has the DNA TGTGCCAGCAGCAGGGGACAGGGGGGCTATAGCAATCAGCCCCAGCATTTT. Amino acid sequence: CASSRGQGGYSNQPQHF. The chain couples TRBV7-9 to TRBJ1-5; TRBD1 matches at 11 bases. The CDR3 runs to 17 residues. V shed 5 bases and J 0 bases; nucleotides not matched to a gene: 6. In germline, CDR1 is SEHNR, CDR2 FQNEAQ (reference sequence).

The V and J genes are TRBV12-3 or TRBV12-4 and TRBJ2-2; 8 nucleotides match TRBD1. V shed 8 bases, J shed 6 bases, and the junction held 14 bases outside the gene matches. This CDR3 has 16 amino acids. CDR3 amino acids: CASLGQVLLGAGELFF. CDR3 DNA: TGTGCCAGCCTGGGACAGGTACTCCTAGGCGCCGGGGAGCTGTTTTTT.

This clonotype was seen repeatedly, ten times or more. The CDR3 DNA reads TGTGCCAGCAGCGTCCTTCGGACAGGGATGGCCGGGGAGCTGTTTTTT. Protein sequence: CASSVLRTGMAGELFF. The chain links TRBV21-1 to TRBJ2-2; whether TRBD1, the table's D call, matches the DNA was not checked. TRBV21-1 is tagged as a pseudogene. The CDR3 loop spans 16 amino acids.

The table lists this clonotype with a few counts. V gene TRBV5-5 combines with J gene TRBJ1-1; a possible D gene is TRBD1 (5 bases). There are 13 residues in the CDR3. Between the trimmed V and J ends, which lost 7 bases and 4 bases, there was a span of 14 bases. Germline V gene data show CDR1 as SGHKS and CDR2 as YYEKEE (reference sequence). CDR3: CASGWTTSTEAFF. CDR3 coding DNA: TGTGCCAGCGGATGGACAACTTCCACTGAAGCTTTCTTT.

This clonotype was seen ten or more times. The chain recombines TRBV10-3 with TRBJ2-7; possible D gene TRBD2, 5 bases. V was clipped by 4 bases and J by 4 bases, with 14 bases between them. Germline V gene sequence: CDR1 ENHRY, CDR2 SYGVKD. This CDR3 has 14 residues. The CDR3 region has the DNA TGTGCCATCAGTGGGAGGCAGATCCCTTACGAGCAGTACTTC. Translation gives CAISGRQIPYEQYF.

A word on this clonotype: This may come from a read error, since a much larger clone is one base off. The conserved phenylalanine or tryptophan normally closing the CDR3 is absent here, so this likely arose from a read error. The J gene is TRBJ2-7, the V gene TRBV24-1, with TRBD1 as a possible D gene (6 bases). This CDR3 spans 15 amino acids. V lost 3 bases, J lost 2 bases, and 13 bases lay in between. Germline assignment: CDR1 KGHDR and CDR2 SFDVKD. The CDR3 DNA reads TGTGCCACCAGTGATCCAGGCAGGGACACCTACGAGCAGTACCTC. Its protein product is CATSDPGRDTYEQYL.